Listed below are T cell receptor beta chains from one sample, sequenced in a study of blood T cell repertoires in COVID-19. Repertoires were generated with immunoSEQ multiplex PCR, while TCRdb's copy carries only in-frame clones and drops some. The table includes about 88,000 clones, roughly 87% detected once. The sample taken for sequencing was peripheral blood. The receptor source for this set is a man in his late teens or twenties with COVID-19, enrolled during active disease. CDR3s include the opening cysteine and the closing phenylalanine or tryptophan. Clone size, where shown, is once, few, many, or a class for clones that have expanded.

V gene: TRBV2
clone size: -
J gene: TRBJ1-2
CDR3 protein: CASASGQGATGYTF

V gene: TRBV6-5
clone size: -
J gene: TRBJ2-1
CDR3 protein: CASSYSGGSYNEQFF

V gene: TRBV5-1
clone size: -
J gene: TRBJ2-1
CDR3 protein: CASSAISGSSSGGEQFF

V gene: TRBV28
clone size: few
J gene: TRBJ1-1
CDR3 protein: CASSLQGNSRTEAFF

V gene: TRBV6-6
clone size: -
J gene: TRBJ2-2
CDR3 protein: CASSHSAGRDTGELFF

V gene: TRBV25-1
clone size: -
J gene: TRBJ1-1
CDR3 protein: CASSDSEGASNTEAFF

V gene: TRBV16
clone size: -
J gene: TRBJ2-7
CDR3 protein: CASSLSGSGYEQYF

V gene: TRBV10-3
clone size: -
J gene: TRBJ1-4
CDR3 protein: CAISESRATNEKLFF

V gene: TRBV27
clone size: -
J gene: TRBJ2-2
CDR3 protein: CASSSPGLAGRINTGELFF

V gene: TRBV28
clone size: -
J gene: TRBJ2-5
CDR3 protein: CATNGRLEARGETQYF

V gene: TRBV11-2
clone size: -
J gene: TRBJ1-1
CDR3 protein: CASSLRGTGTSEAFF

V gene: TRBV28
clone size: -
J gene: TRBJ1-5
CDR3 protein: CASGDRTWGISNQPQHF

V gene: TRBV19
clone size: few
J gene: TRBJ1-5
CDR3 protein: CATQFTNRGGNQPQHF

V gene: TRBV7-9
clone size: -
J gene: TRBJ2-3
CDR3 protein: CASSWPGQGSQYF

V gene: TRBV6-1
clone size: -
J gene: TRBJ2-7
CDR3 protein: CASSDWTSGTGYEQYF

V gene: TRBV7-2
clone size: few
J gene: TRBJ1-2
CDR3 protein: CASSLQSPTYGYTF

V gene: TRBV7-9
clone size: -
J gene: TRBJ2-5
CDR3 protein: CASSQAGTGRETQYF

V gene: TRBV7-8
clone size: -
J gene: TRBJ1-5
CDR3 protein: CASSTQGQQDNQPQHF

V gene: TRBV7-2
clone size: -
J gene: TRBJ1-2
CDR3 protein: CASSLRQSNGYTF

V gene: TRBV5-6
clone size: -
J gene: TRBJ2-7
CDR3 protein: CASSLGTTYEQYF

V gene: TRBV2
clone size: -
J gene: TRBJ1-2
CDR3 protein: CASRTPRQASTNYGYTF

V gene: TRBV4-3
clone size: -
J gene: TRBJ2-3
CDR3 protein: CASSQASGYTDTQYF

V gene: TRBV30
clone size: -
J gene: TRBJ1-2
CDR3 protein: CAWEDNGYTF

V gene: TRBV10-3
clone size: -
J gene: TRBJ1-5
CDR3 protein: CAISEGGQGASQPQHF

V gene: TRBV27
clone size: -
J gene: TRBJ2-7
CDR3 protein: CASSRGTGDSYEQYF

V gene: TRBV27
clone size: -
J gene: TRBJ1-1
CDR3 protein: CASGQMGRLNTEAFF

V gene: TRBV27
clone size: once
J gene: TRBJ2-1
CDR3 protein: CASSFGTSAYNEQFF

V gene: TRBV30
clone size: -
J gene: TRBJ2-1
CDR3 protein: CAWSVRSVGPEQFF

V gene: TRBV20-1
clone size: -
J gene: TRBJ2-3
CDR3 protein: CSASFSTQYF

V gene: TRBV11-3
clone size: -
J gene: TRBJ2-1
CDR3 protein: CASSFAGGNEQFF

V gene: TRBV2
clone size: -
J gene: TRBJ1-6
CDR3 protein: CASRTKLGAHSPLHF

V gene: TRBV19
clone size: -
J gene: TRBJ2-7
CDR3 protein: CASSRGGPYEQYF

V gene: TRBV3-1/TRBV3-2
clone size: -
J gene: TRBJ2-7
CDR3 protein: CASSPSLSGAYEQYF

V gene: TRBV7-8
clone size: -
J gene: TRBJ2-1
CDR3 protein: CASSLVVVTGSHEQFF

V gene: TRBV29-1
clone size: -
J gene: TRBJ1-2
CDR3 protein: CSVVLERTGYTF

V gene: TRBV5-1
clone size: -
J gene: TRBJ1-2
CDR3 protein: CASSHGQHYGYTF

V gene: TRBV10-3
clone size: -
J gene: TRBJ2-7
CDR3 protein: CAISPGTSGSYEQYF

V gene: TRBV18
clone size: -
J gene: TRBJ2-7
CDR3 protein: CASSPGTSGSWRIYEQYF

V gene: TRBV4-3
clone size: few
J gene: TRBJ1-3
CDR3 protein: CASSPQGGSGNTIYF

V gene: TRBV7-2
clone size: -
J gene: TRBJ2-3
CDR3 protein: CASSPQASGLSTDTQYF

V gene: TRBV28
clone size: -
J gene: TRBJ2-5
CDR3 protein: CASSTLAGGPGETQYF

V gene: TRBV10-3
clone size: -
J gene: TRBJ1-2
CDR3 protein: CAISDSYGYTF

V gene: TRBV25-1
clone size: -
J gene: TRBJ2-7
CDR3 protein: CASSPKDRGREQYF

V gene: TRBV15
clone size: -
J gene: TRBJ2-6
CDR3 protein: CATSRARGGANVLTF

V gene: TRBV12-3/TRBV12-4
clone size: -
J gene: TRBJ1-1
CDR3 protein: CASTDLSSEAFF

V gene: TRBV27
clone size: -
J gene: TRBJ2-5
CDR3 protein: CASSSTRGGQGARGTQYF